This TCR beta chain stems from a study of regulatory T cells in long-lasting Graves disease. Noted time point: newly diagnosed GD, antithyroid drugs for less than 3 months. With RNA extracted from PBMCs as input, the TCR library was made. CDR3-region Arm-PCR and iRepertoire HTBI primers produced the TCR beta libraries. TCRdb called the multiplex PCR reads again in MiXCR, with one record for every CDR3 protein. The sample lists 440,000 or so distinct CDR3 sequences; roughly 17% were seen once. Germline V gene data show CDR1 as SGHVS and CDR2 as FQNEAQ. The CDR3 has 17 amino acids. Trimming at V came to 5 bases and at J to 3 bases, leaving 16 bases not matched to a gene. This same sample was also part of a study on T cells in Graves' hyperthyroidism and ophthalmopathy. Per that study: The study used the HTBI primer set for a first-round RT-PCR of the TCR CDR3. The model made its ophthalmopathy prediction, and onset followed a median around 6.5 months later.

V is TRBV7-8 and J is TRBJ2-7; the match to TRBD1 covers 7 bases. The clonotype originates from a woman aged 25 to 39 with Graves disease. The sample in question was peripheral blood mononuclear cells (PBMCs), obtained at new diagnosis, from a patient treated with antithyroid drugs. The CDR3 reads CASSHLSGGRLNYEQYF. The CDR3 DNA is TGTGCCAGCAGCCACCTGTCAGGGGGAAGACTAAACTACGAGCAGTACTTC. Full variable domain (outside the CDR3, taken from reference TRBV7-8 and TRBJ2-7): GAGVSQSPRYKVAKRGQDVALRCDPISGHVSLFWYQQALGQGPEFLTYFQNEAQLDKSGLPSDRFFAERPEGSVSTLKIQRTQQEDSAVYLCASSHLSGGRLNYEQYFGPGTRLTVT.